This T cell receptor (beta chain) was identified during a study of monozygotic twins with inflammatory bowel disease. Study-wide points: In patient repertoires, differing immunosuppressive treatments may have added some variability.

Concerning this clonotype: The antigen remains undetermined.

This CDR3 contains 15 residues. Following a re-call of the 5' RACE reads, TCRdb has one entry per CDR3 protein and lacks DNA. Its clone listing holds 88,000 or so distinct CDR3 sequences. V and J are TRBV12-3 or TRBV12-4 and TRBJ1-5. This receptor was taken from a human donor with ulcerative colitis or Crohn's disease, or a healthy co-twin of an affected twin (not recorded which). Sequencing used blood. The CDR3 is CASSFRRGYNQPQHF.